These 29 T cell receptor beta chains came from one sample sequenced in a study of T-cell reconstitution after alpha-beta-depleted transplantation in children. Using unique molecular identifiers, the investigators prepared the TCRbeta library. Using its own MiXCR run on the PCR reads, TCRdb lists one record per CDR3 protein. The table shows around 480,000 distinct CDR3 sequences, with roughly 33% occurring only once. The sample was PBMCs from the stem cell graft donor, taken from the stem cell graft. The receptors here all came from a human donor who donated a stem cell graft to a child with aplastic anemia.

This clonotype was counted once. The V call is TRBV12-3 or TRBV12-4, the J call TRBJ1-2, with 7 bases fitting TRBD1. The CDR3 contains 13 residues. V lost 3 bases, J lost 3 bases, and 1 base stayed unmatched. CDR3 coding DNA: TGTGCCAGCAGTTTTGACAGGGACTATGGCTACACCTTC. Translating it yields CASSFDRDYGYTF.

This clonotype was counted a few times. The genes are TRBV9 and TRBJ2-1; tentatively, D is TRBD2 (5 bases). V lost 2 bases, J lost 0 bases, and 12 bases lay in between. This CDR3 spans 16 amino acids. Germline V CDR1 and CDR2: SGDLS, YYNGEE. The CDR3 reads CASSVDSASSYNEQFF. Written as DNA, the CDR3 is TGTGCCAGCAGCGTGGATAGCGCGAGCTCCTACAATGAGCAGTTCTTC.

This clonotype occurred a few times. This rearrangement joins TRBV14 to TRBJ2-5; 12 bases align to TRBD2. CDR1 and CDR2 from the germline V gene are SGHDN and FVKESK. The CDR3 is made up of 17 amino acids. The J segment lost 2 bases and the V segment lost 1 base, leaving 5 bases of the junction unmatched. CDR3 region: CASSQGATSGSQETQYF. CDR3 DNA: TGTGCCAGCAGCCAAGGGGCGACTAGCGGGAGTCAAGAGACCCAGTACTTC. Full variable domain (remainder filled in from reference TRBV14 and TRBJ2-5): EAGVTQFPSHSVIEKGQTVTLRCDPISGHDNLYWYRRVMGKEIKFLLHFVKESKQDESGMPNNRFLAERTGGTYSTLKVQPAELEDSGVYFCASSQGATSGSQETQYFGPGTRLLVL.

This chain links TRBV11-2 with TRBJ2-1; weak D call: TRBD2 (5 bases). Trimming removed 0 bases at V and 10 bases at J, with 16 bases between. Germline CDR1 is SGHAT and CDR2 is FQNNGV. The CDR3 has 15 residues. CDR3 sequence reads: CASSLDLRSGGEQFF. CDR3 in DNA: TGTGCCAGCAGCTTAGATCTCAGGAGTGGCGGGGAGCAGTTCTTC.

This clonotype was seen a handful of times. The V call is TRBV6-1, the J call TRBJ1-3; maybe TRBD1 (5 bases). Germline V gene data show CDR1 as MNHNS and CDR2 as SASEGT. The ends were cut back, 5 bases at V and 2 bases at J, with 13 bases in the middle. There are 15 residues in the CDR3. The CDR3 loop is CASSPGAKAGNTIYF. As DNA, the CDR3 is TGTGCCAGCAGTCCCGGGGCAAAAGCTGGAAACACCATATATTTT.

This sequence joins TRBV14 and TRBJ2-7; no definite D call. This CDR3 is built from 16 residues. Germline values: CDR1 SGHDN, CDR2 FVKESK. V dropped 0 bases and J dropped 0 bases, with 12 bases sitting between them. CDR3 bases: TGTGCCAGCAGCCAAGATCATCCGTTGAGCTCCTACGAGCAGTACTTC. This encodes CASSQDHPLSSYEQYF.

A few counts support this clonotype. This chain links TRBV10-3 with TRBJ2-1; a possible D gene is TRBD1 (6 bases). CDR1 ENHRY and CDR2 SYGVKD come from the germline V gene. The CDR3 runs to 13 residues. Trimming removed 4 bases at V and 10 bases at J, with 14 bases between. CDR3 region: CAISGTALEEQFF. The CDR3 nucleotides are TGTGCCATCAGTGGGACAGCGCTTGAGGAGCAGTTCTTC.

This chain uses TRBV27 with TRBJ2-7, with D perhaps TRBD1 (7 bases). The V gene's germline CDR1 is MNHEY and CDR2 SMNVEV (reference sequence). Trimming took off 5 bases at V and 2 bases at J, with 13 bases between the two ends. The CDR3 runs to 14 residues. CDR3 in amino acids: CASSPTGEAYEQYF. The CDR3 DNA sequence: TGTGCCAGCAGTCCCACAGGGGAGGCCTACGAGCAGTACTTC.

The chain recombines TRBV9 with TRBJ1-4; TRBD1 aligns across 7 bases. V lost 1 base, J lost 7 bases, and 10 bases stayed unmatched. The CDR3 length is 16 residues. Germline CDR1 is SGDLS and CDR2 is YYNGEE. CDR3 in amino acids: CASSVMAGTDFEKLFF. The CDR3 DNA reads TGTGCCAGCAGCGTAATGGCTGGGACAGATTTTGAAAAACTGTTTTTT. The full variable domain, rest sourced from reference TRBV9 and TRBJ1-4, is DSGVTQTPKHLITATGQRVTLRCSPRSGDLSVYWYQQSLDQGLQFLIQYYNGEERAKGNILERFSAQQFPDLHSELNLSSLELGDSALYFCASSVMAGTDFEKLFFGSGTQLSVL.

The sample holds many counts of this clonotype. The CDR3 DNA is TGTGCCAGCGCTCTCCGCTCTGGGGCCAACGTCCTGACTTTC. Its protein is CASALRSGANVLTF. The rearrangement links TRBV12-3 or TRBV12-4 to TRBJ2-6, with D unclear. V was trimmed by 8 bases and J by 0 bases, leaving 8 bases between them. This CDR3 has 14 amino acids.

This clonotype was detected only a few times. The chain combines TRBV10-3 with TRBJ2-3; D is unclear. The CDR3 extends over 11 amino acids. CDR1 is ENHRY, CDR2 SYGVKD, per germline. Trimming stripped 3 bases from V and 6 bases from J, with 4 bases between. CDR3 nucleotides: TGTGCCATCAGTGAATTGGATACGCAGTATTTT. Translated: CAISELDTQYF.

This clonotype was counted only a few times. The chain has TRBV29-1 and TRBJ2-3, with unresolved D. Trimming pared 1 base from V and 2 bases from J, leaving 16 bases between. The CDR3 consists of 16 residues. CDR1 is SQVTM and CDR2 is ANQGSEA in the germline V gene. The DNA of the CDR3 is TGCAGCGTTGAAGGTCGCCAGCATGGGATCACAGATACGCAGTATTTT. It translates to CSVEGRQHGITDTQYF.

This clonotype was seen many times. The CDR3 DNA reads TGTGCCAGCAGTCCCGGTGTTTATCTGTCGGAGACCCAGTACTTC. Translated: CASSPGVYLSETQYF. The chain is built from TRBV6-1 and TRBJ2-5, with D uncertain. Germline V gene data show CDR1 as MNHNS and CDR2 as SASEGT. This CDR3 contains 15 residues. With 5 bases removed from V and 5 bases from J, the gap between germline ends came to 18 bases.

The chain combines TRBV12-3 or TRBV12-4 with TRBJ1-3; TRBD1 is a possible D gene (6 bases). V shed 6 bases and J shed 1 base, with 16 bases lying between them. This CDR3 has 16 amino acids. Written as DNA, the CDR3 is TGTGCCAGCAGCCCTTCGGGGGCATCATCTGGAAACACCATATATTTT. Encoded protein: CASSPSGASSGNTIYF.

Here the CDR3 reads CASSLFTGKNTGELFF. The CDR3, as DNA: TGTGCCAGCAGCTTATTTACTGGGAAGAACACCGGGGAGCTGTTTTTT. This chain joins TRBV7-9 and TRBJ2-2; no clear D gene. From germline, CDR1 is SEHNR and CDR2 FQNEAQ (reference sequence). V was cut by 2 bases and J by 1 base, with 11 bases left in between. The CDR3 consists of 16 residues.

The chain is built from TRBV28 and TRBJ2-5, with D uncertain. Between the trimmed V and J ends, which lost 7 bases and 6 bases, there was a span of 18 bases. The CDR3 is 14 residues long. The germline gives CDR1 MDHEN, CDR2 SYDVKM. The CDR3 loop reads CASTESSGIQTQYF. The CDR3 DNA sequence: TGTGCCAGCACCGAATCAAGTGGGATACAGACCCAGTACTTC.

The sample holds a few counts of this clonotype. J is TRBJ1-1 and V is TRBV12-3 or TRBV12-4, with 8 bases identical to TRBD1. This CDR3 has 13 residues. Unmatched junction bases numbered 5, after V lost 4 bases and J lost 7 bases. CDR3 in amino acids: CASSSHDRGEAFF. CDR3 nucleotides: TGTGCCAGCAGTTCGCACGACAGGGGTGAAGCTTTCTTT.

There are a few counts of this clonotype. The rearrangement joins TRBV6-1 to TRBJ2-3; D may be TRBD1 (5 bases). The CDR3 contains 15 residues. Trimming removed 6 bases from V and 4 bases from J, with 17 bases in between. Germline CDR1 and CDR2: MNHNS and SASEGT. This CDR3 is CASSPGGRVADTQYF. Here the CDR3 DNA reads TGTGCCAGCAGCCCCGGTGGCAGGGTCGCAGATACGCAGTATTTT.

CDR3 nucleotides: TGCAGTGCCTCCTTGGGACAGGGTCGTACTCAGCCCCAGCATTTT. This sequence encodes CSASLGQGRTQPQHF. The chain is built from TRBV20-1 and TRBJ1-5; 9 bases are shared with TRBD1. The CDR3 runs 15 residues. Germline V CDR1 and CDR2: DFQATT, SNEGSKA (reference sequence). V lost 6 bases, J lost 6 bases, and 12 bases stayed unmatched.

The J gene is TRBJ2-1, the V gene TRBV20-1; 11 bases align to TRBD2. The germline V gene has CDR1 DFQATT and CDR2 SNEGSKA (reference sequence). This CDR3 is 17 amino acids long. After removal of 0 bases from V and 6 bases from J, the junction contained 10 bases not matched to a gene. CDR3 amino acids: CSARDISGRAPGNEQFF. The CDR3 coding sequence is TGCAGTGCTAGAGACATTAGCGGGAGGGCCCCGGGCAATGAGCAGTTCTTC.

The rearrangement uses TRBV20-1 and TRBJ2-3, with D hard to call. Germline CDR1 and CDR2: DFQATT and SNEGSKA (reference sequence). This CDR3 spans 15 amino acids. V gave up 0 bases and J gave up 2 bases, with 12 bases separating them. Here the CDR3 DNA reads TGCAGTGCTAGAGATTGGTCGGCGGTCACAGATACGCAGTATTTT. It encodes CSARDWSAVTDTQYF.

This clonotype was detected a few times. The gene calls are TRBV29-1 and TRBJ2-5; D is uncertain. CDR3 size: 11 residues. Germline CDR1 SQVTM, CDR2 ANQGSEA. V lost 4 bases and J lost 4, with 7 bases in between. CDR3 nucleotides: TGCAGCGTTGGGAACGGAGAGACCCAGTACTTC. Protein: CSVGNGETQYF.

This chain links TRBV6-5 with TRBJ2-1; TRBD1 might be the D (6 bases). This CDR3 contains 13 residues. V was shortened by 6 bases and J by 5 bases, with 11 bases between the two germline ends. The germline CDR1 and CDR2 sequences are MNHEY and SVGAGI. CDR3 sequence reads: CASRVQGNNEQFF. The DNA for the CDR3 is TGTGCCAGCAGGGTACAGGGAAACAATGAGCAGTTCTTC.

This clonotype showed up just a few times. CDR3 sequence reads: CASSDGGDSPNYGYTF. The CDR3 DNA reads TGTGCCAGCAGCGACGGGGGGGACAGCCCTAACTATGGCTACACCTTC. The V and J genes are TRBV7-9 and TRBJ1-2, with 7 bases lining up with TRBD1. The CDR3 consists of 16 residues. Germline trimming cut 5 bases from V and 0 bases from J; bases unmatched to any gene: 9. CDR1 SEHNR and CDR2 FQNEAQ come from the germline V gene (reference sequence).

This clonotype showed up just a few times. The chain combines TRBV15 with TRBJ2-1; maybe TRBD2 (5 bases). V lost 0 bases and J 3 bases, leaving 15 bases between the germline ends. The CDR3 covers 17 residues. Germline V lookup: CDR1 LNHNV, CDR2 YYDKDF (reference sequence). The CDR3 spells CATSRDLEAVVYNEQFF. CDR3 sequence (DNA): TGTGCCACCAGCAGAGATCTAGAAGCGGTGGTCTACAATGAGCAGTTCTTC.

The gene calls are TRBV7-9 and TRBJ2-7, with a weak D call TRBD1 (6 bases). Between the trimmed V and J ends, which lost 4 bases and 7 bases, there was a span of 20 bases. The CDR3 is made up of 15 amino acids. Germline V gene sequence: CDR1 SEHNR, CDR2 FQNEAQ (reference sequence). The CDR3 sequence is CASSSTDSGSREQYV. The CDR3 nucleotides are TGTGCCAGCAGCTCAACGGACAGTGGGTCTCGGGAGCAGTACGTC.

There are a few counts of this clonotype. V usage is TRBV10-1 and J usage is TRBJ2-2; 13 nucleotides line up with TRBD2. Germline values: CDR1 WNHNN, CDR2 SYGVQD (reference sequence). The CDR3 has 18 amino acids. V shed 6 bases and J 1 base; nucleotides not matched to a gene: 8. The CDR3 region is CASSAGTSGKGNTGELFF. CDR3 nucleotide sequence: TGCGCCAGCAGCGCCGGGACTAGCGGGAAGGGGAACACCGGGGAGCTGTTTTTT.

The gene calls are TRBV5-1 and TRBJ2-1; TRBD1 matches 9 bases. The germline gives CDR1 SGHRS, CDR2 YFSETQ. There are 14 residues in the CDR3. The junction had 3 bases not matched to a gene; V was cut back by 3 bases and J by 5 bases. The DNA for the CDR3 is TGCGCCAGCAGCTGGGGACAGGGCGACAATGAGCAGTTCTTC. Its translation is CASSWGQGDNEQFF.

The rearrangement joins TRBV7-9 to TRBJ1-2; 8 nucleotides line up with TRBD1. With V trimmed by 2 bases and J by 3 bases, 5 bases remained unmatched. CDR3 length: 15 amino acids. Germline V lookup: CDR1 SEHNR, CDR2 FQNEAQ (reference sequence). DNA for the CDR3: TGTGCCAGCAGCTTACGTCAGGGGGCGGACTATGGCTACACCTTC. Translated: CASSLRQGADYGYTF. The full variable domain, rest sourced from reference TRBV7-9 and TRBJ1-2, is DTGVSQNPRHKITKRGQNVTFRCDPISEHNRLYWYRQTLGQGPEFLTYFQNEAQLEKSRLLSDRFSAERPKGSFSTLEIQRTEQGDSAMYLCASSLRQGADYGYTFGSGTRLTVV.